This is a list of T cell receptor beta chains from one sample in a study of T cells in Graves' hyperthyroidism and ophthalmopathy. TCRdb re-derived calls from the multiplex PCR reads in MiXCR, one entry per CDR3 protein. The sample has some 620,000 distinct CDR3 sequences, about a sixth seen once. Sequencing input: blood. Receptor source: a woman aged 25 to 45 with Graves' hyperthyroidism. Both conserved end residues are trimmed from each CDR3. Fields, in order: J gene, V gene, clone size, CDR3 protein. Clone size, where shown, is once, few, many, or a class for clones that have expanded.

TRBJ2-7,TRBV10-3,few,AISAGRSYEQY
TRBJ2-1,TRBV9,few,ASSPPGGLFRNEQF
TRBJ2-7,TRBV20-1,many,SAGGQGVTYEQY
TRBJ2-2,TRBV7-2,-,ASSLNYRVKGGELF
TRBJ1-2,TRBV12-3/TRBV12-4,many,ASSLPLRGYT
TRBJ2-3,TRBV7-9,many,ASSSGLAGNTDTQY
TRBJ2-1,TRBV20-1,few,SAPLAGKGNEQF
TRBJ1-1,TRBV5-8,-,ASSLLHLDTEAF
TRBJ2-7,TRBV28,many,ASKGRGLVEQY
TRBJ2-2,TRBV4-1,-,ASSPLPLGNTGELF
TRBJ2-1,TRBV5-1,many,ASSLEAGGPYEQF
TRBJ2-7,TRBV29-1,few,SAAGQGDVRTYEQY
TRBJ1-2,TRBV7-8,many,ASSQDRGPWGYT
TRBJ2-5,TRBV19,few,ASSFSGTQETQY
TRBJ1-2,TRBV7-3,few,ASSEGPSYGYT
TRBJ1-4,TRBV12-5,few,ASGHRTGRGEKLF
TRBJ2-1,TRBV11-3,many,ASSPRGSWEQF
TRBJ1-2,TRBV6-1,-,ASSNLRGLGGYT
TRBJ2-7,TRBV6-1,many,AGGAGASYEQY
TRBJ1-1,TRBV12-3/TRBV12-4,many,ASSSDRGLVEAF
TRBJ2-3,TRBV7-8,many,ASSGGNGRTDTQY
TRBJ2-1,TRBV5-1,-,ASSFTGMVNEQF
TRBJ2-1,TRBV28,many,ASTSGRAEQF
TRBJ2-4,TRBV2,many,ASSSGTRSPNIQY
TRBJ2-4,TRBV18,-,ASSSGQGAKNIQY
TRBJ2-7,TRBV6-2/TRBV6-3,many,ASSTGTASSYEQY
TRBJ2-2,TRBV7-3,many,ASSPHVYGTTTGELF
-,TRBV7-6,-,ASSPLGSTDTQH
TRBJ2-5,TRBV29-1,-,SVARDRGPLSTLGPQY
TRBJ1-4,TRBV5-1,few,ASSREGHTNEKLF
TRBJ2-5,TRBV5-1,few,ASRTMGQAQETQY
TRBJ2-2,TRBV5-6,-,ASSLAGGAGAGELF
TRBJ2-1,TRBV19,-,ASSILGFEQF
TRBJ1-4,TRBV4-1,-,ASSGTGSEKLF
TRBJ2-2,TRBV11-3,-,ASRPREKNTGELF
TRBJ1-2,TRBV28,many,ASSRIKGGGYT
TRBJ1-5,TRBV20-1,-,SAHGIDRGSNQPQH
TRBJ1-3,TRBV5-1,-,ASSLEQGFGNTIY
TRBJ2-7,TRBV28,many,ASSGSGLEEQY
TRBJ2-3,TRBV12-5,many,ASGLVPPALSTDTQY
TRBJ2-7,TRBV5-1,once,SSSLAGTDHEQY
TRBJ1-1,TRBV5-1,-,ASSATGGSGAF
TRBJ2-1,TRBV30,many,AWRAGTSGPYNEQF
TRBJ2-3,TRBV20-1,many,SALRTSGRRDTQY
TRBJ2-3,TRBV5-1,few,ASSLEQFTDTQY
TRBJ2-7,TRBV4-1,few,ASSHRTGPEQY
TRBJ2-1,TRBV6-1,many,ASNRTPYDEQF
TRBJ2-7,TRBV18,many,ASSPPHGSYEQY
TRBJ2-1,TRBV9,few,ASSRTGVYYNEQF
TRBJ2-7,TRBV12-3/TRBV12-4,many,ASRGSSSYEQY
TRBJ2-2,TRBV12-3/TRBV12-4,-,ASRLAENTGELF
TRBJ2-1,TRBV5-6,many,ASSLGVLYNEQF
TRBJ2-5,TRBV3-1,few,ASSHRLAVSETQY